This T cell receptor (beta chain) originates from a study of cytomegalovirus exposure and HLA in healthy donors. As for this clone: Antigen specificity is unknown.

General study points: Earlier results showed most TCR beta V segments being productive about 87% or about 30% of the time. A later analysis found TCR association rates differed by HLA locus, highest for DRB1 and lowest for HLA-C.

PCR employed 60 Vbeta and 13 Jbeta primers. Produced via immunoSEQ multiplex PCR; TCRdb's table is partial and in-frame only. The top ten clones hold around 1.9% of a sample with 120,000 or so clones, about 90% of them seen once. The CDR3 loop spans 16 amino acids. Germline loops: CDR1 SGHTA, CDR2 FQGNSA. Trimming removed 5 bases from V and 0 bases from J; junction bases left unmatched: 7. This chain connects TRBV7-2 to TRBJ2-7; TRBD2 aligns across 10 bases. This clonotype was sampled from a man aged 35 to 55 in good health and CMV-seronegative. The sample taken for sequencing was PBMCs. In nucleotides, the CDR3 is TGTGCCAGCAGCCCCGTTAGCGGGGGGAGCTCCTACGAGCAGTACTTC. This encodes CASSPVSGGSSYEQYF.